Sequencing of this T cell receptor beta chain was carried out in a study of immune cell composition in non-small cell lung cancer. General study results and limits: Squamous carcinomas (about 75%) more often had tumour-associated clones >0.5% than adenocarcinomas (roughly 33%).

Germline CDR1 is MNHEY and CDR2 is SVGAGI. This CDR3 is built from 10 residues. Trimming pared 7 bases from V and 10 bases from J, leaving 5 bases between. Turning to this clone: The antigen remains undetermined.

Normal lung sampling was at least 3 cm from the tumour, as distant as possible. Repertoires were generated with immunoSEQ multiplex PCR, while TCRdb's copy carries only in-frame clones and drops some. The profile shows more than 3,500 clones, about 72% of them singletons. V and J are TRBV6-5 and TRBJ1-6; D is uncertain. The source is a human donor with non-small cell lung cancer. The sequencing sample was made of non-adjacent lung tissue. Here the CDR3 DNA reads TGTGCCAGCAATATATCACCCCTCCACTTT. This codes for CASNISPLHF.